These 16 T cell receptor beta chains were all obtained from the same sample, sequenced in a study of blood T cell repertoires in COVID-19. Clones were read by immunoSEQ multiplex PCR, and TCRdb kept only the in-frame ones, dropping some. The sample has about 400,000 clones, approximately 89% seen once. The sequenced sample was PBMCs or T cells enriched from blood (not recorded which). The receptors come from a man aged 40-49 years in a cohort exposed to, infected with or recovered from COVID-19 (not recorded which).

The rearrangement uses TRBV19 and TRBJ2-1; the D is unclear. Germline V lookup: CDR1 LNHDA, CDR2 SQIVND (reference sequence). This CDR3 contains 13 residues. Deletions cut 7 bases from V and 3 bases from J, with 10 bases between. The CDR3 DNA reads TGTGCCAGTAATACTGCAAACTACAATGAGCAGTTCTTC. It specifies CASNTANYNEQFF.

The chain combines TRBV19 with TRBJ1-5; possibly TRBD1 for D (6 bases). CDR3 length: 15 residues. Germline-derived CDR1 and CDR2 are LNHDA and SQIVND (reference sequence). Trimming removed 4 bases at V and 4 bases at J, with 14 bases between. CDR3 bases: TGTGCCAGTAGTACCACTACAGGGCTGAATCAGCCCCAGCATTTT. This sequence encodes CASSTTTGLNQPQHF. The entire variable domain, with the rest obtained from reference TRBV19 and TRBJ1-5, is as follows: DGGITQSPKYLFRKEGQNVTLSCEQNLNHDAMYWYRQDPGQGLRLIYYSQIVNDFQKGDIAEGYSVSREKKESFPLTVTSAQKNPTAFYLCASSTTTGLNQPQHFGDGTRLSIL.

CDR3 residues: CASSLEQGVKNIQYF. DNA of the CDR3: TGTGCCAGCAGCTTGGAACAGGGCGTCAAAAACATTCAGTACTTC. The V gene is TRBV5-4, the J gene TRBJ2-4, with D possibly matching TRBD1 (6 bases). Germline V gene lookup returns CDR1 SGHNT and CDR2 YYREEE (reference sequence). Trimming left V 0 bases short and J 3 bases short, with 10 bases between. The CDR3 sequence is 15 residues long.

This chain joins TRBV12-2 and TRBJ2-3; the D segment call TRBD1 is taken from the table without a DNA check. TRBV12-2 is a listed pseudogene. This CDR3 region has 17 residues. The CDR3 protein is CASRRHPGTASTDTQYF. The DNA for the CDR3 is TGTGCAAGTCGCCGACACCCCGGGACAGCTAGCACAGATACGCAGTATTTT.

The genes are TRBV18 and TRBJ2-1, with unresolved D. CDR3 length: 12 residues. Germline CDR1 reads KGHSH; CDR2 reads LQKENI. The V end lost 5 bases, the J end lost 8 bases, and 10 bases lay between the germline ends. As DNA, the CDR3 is TGTGCCAGCTCATACAATTCCGATGAGCAGTTCTTC. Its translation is CASSYNSDEQFF.

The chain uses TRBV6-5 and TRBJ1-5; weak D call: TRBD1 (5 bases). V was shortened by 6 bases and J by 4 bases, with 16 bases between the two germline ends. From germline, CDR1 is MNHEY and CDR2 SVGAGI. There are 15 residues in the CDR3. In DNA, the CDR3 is TGTGCCAGCAGGGGGGAGGGGTCTAAGAATCAGCCCCAGCATTTT. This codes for CASRGEGSKNQPQHF.

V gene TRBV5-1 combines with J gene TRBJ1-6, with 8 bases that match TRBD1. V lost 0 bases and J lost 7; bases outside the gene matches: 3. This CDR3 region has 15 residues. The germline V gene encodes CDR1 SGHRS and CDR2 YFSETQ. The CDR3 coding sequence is TGCGCCAGCAGCTTGGAGCAGGGGGCGAATTCACCCCTCCACTTT. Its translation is CASSLEQGANSPLHF.

The CDR3 sequence: CASSLQGGHGYTF. The CDR3 DNA reads TGTGCCAGCAGCTTACAGGGTGGGCATGGCTACACCTTC. The chain combines TRBV7-9 with TRBJ1-2; D perhaps matches TRBD1 (5 bases). The germline V gene encodes CDR1 SEHNR and CDR2 FQNEAQ (reference sequence). Trimming took off 2 bases at V and 6 bases at J, with 10 bases between the two ends. The CDR3 is 13 amino acids.

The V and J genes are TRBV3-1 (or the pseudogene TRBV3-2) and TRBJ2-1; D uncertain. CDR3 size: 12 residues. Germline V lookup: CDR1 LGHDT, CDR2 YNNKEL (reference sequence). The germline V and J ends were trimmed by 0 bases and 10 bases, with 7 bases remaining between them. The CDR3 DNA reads TGTGCCAGCAGCCAAGATGTGGAGGAGCAGTTCTTC. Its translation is CASSQDVEEQFF.

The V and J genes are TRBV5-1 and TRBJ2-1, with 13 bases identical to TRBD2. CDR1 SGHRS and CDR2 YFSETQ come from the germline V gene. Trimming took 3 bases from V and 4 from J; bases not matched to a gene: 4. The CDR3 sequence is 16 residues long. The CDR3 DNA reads TGCGCCAGCAGCTCTGGGACTAGCGGGAATTACAATGAGCAGTTCTTC. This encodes CASSSGTSGNYNEQFF.

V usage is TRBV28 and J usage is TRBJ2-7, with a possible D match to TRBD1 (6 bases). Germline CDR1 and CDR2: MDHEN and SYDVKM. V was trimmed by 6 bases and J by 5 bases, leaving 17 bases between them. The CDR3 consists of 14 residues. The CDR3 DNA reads TGTGCCAGCAGGGGCCGGGACATTTTCGACGAGCAGTACTTC. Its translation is CASRGRDIFDEQYF.

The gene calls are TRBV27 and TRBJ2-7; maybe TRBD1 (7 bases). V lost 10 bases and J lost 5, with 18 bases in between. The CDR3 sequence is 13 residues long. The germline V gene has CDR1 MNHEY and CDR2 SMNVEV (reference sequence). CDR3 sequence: CATRSQGGDEQYF. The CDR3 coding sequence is TGTGCCACCCGCTCGCAGGGGGGAGACGAGCAGTACTTC.

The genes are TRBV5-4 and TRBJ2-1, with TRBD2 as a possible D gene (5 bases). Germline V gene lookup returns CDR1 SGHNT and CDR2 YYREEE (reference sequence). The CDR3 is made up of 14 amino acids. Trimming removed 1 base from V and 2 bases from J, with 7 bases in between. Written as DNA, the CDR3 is TGTGCCAGCAGCTTGATTAGCGCCTACAATGAGCAGTTCTTC. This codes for CASSLISAYNEQFF.

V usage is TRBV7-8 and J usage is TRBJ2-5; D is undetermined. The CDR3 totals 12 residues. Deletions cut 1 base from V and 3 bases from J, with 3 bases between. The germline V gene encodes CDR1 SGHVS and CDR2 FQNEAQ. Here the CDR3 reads CASSLVEETQYF. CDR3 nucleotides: TGTGCCAGCAGCTTAGTAGAAGAGACCCAGTACTTC.

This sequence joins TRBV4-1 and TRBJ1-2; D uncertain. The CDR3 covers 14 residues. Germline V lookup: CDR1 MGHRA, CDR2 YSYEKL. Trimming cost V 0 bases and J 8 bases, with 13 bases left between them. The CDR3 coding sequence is TGCGCCAGCAGCCAAGATAGTCAGGCTCGGGGCTACACCTTC. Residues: CASSQDSQARGYTF.

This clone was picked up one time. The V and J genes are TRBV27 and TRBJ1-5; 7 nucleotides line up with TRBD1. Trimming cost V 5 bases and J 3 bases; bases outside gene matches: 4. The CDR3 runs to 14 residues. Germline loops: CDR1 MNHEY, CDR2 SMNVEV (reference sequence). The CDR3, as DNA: TGTGCCAGCAGTCAACAGGGGAACAATCAGCCCCAGCATTTT. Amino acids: CASSQQGNNQPQHF.